The 21 T cell receptor beta chains reported below all come from one sample, sequenced in a study of blood T cell repertoires in COVID-19. Here immunoSEQ multiplex PCR was the method, and the copy in TCRdb shows in-frame clones only, minus some. This sample carries around 220,000 clones, about 86% of them seen once, and the ten largest clones take roughly 14%. The sample was PBMCs or T cells enriched from blood (not recorded which). Every receptor here comes from a woman in her 50s with acute COVID-19.

This clone has a single count. The V call is TRBV18, the J call TRBJ2-1, with D perhaps TRBD1 (6 bases). The germline gives CDR1 KGHSH, CDR2 LQKENI. The CDR3 loop spans 15 amino acids. V lost 4 bases and J lost 4, with 14 bases in between. The CDR3 coding sequence is TGTGCCAGCTCACTTGTACAGGGTCCTTACAATGAGCAGTTCTTC. Translation gives CASSLVQGPYNEQFF.

The rearrangement joins TRBV5-1 to TRBJ2-3; D unresolved. The CDR3 runs to 14 residues. Trimming removed 6 bases from V and 2 bases from J, with 13 bases in between. Germline lookup yields CDR1 SGHRS and CDR2 YFSETQ. CDR3 loop: CASTIRLSTDTQYF. Here the CDR3 DNA reads TGCGCCAGCACCATCAGGCTTTCCACAGATACGCAGTATTTT. The whole variable domain, filled in from reference TRBV5-1 and TRBJ2-3, reads KAGVTQTPRYLIKTRGQQVTLSCSPISGHRSVSWYQQTPGQGLQFLFEYFSETQRNKGNFPGRFSGRQFSNSRSEMNVSTLELGDSALYLCASTIRLSTDTQYFGPGTRLTVL.

This chain joins TRBV25-1 and TRBJ2-6, with TRBD1 matching 7 bases. Trimming removed 4 bases from V and 0 bases from J; junction bases left unmatched: 9. Germline-derived CDR1 and CDR2 are MGHDK and SYGVNS. This CDR3 has 18 amino acids. The chain's CDR3 is CASSGGQLHRSGANVLTF. The CDR3 nucleotides read TGTGCCAGCAGTGGGGGACAGCTACACCGCTCTGGGGCCAACGTCCTGACTTTC.

The J gene is TRBJ1-1, the V gene TRBV4-1; D unresolved. The V gene lost 4 bases and the J gene lost 0 bases, with 6 bases spanning the gap. This CDR3 has 13 amino acids. Germline values: CDR1 MGHRA, CDR2 YSYEKL. This CDR3 is CASSLQLNTEAFF. CDR3 DNA sequence: TGCGCCAGCAGCCTACAACTGAACACTGAAGCTTTCTTT.

This sequence joins TRBV6-2 or TRBV6-3 and TRBJ2-2; 9 bases align to TRBD1. The CDR3 has 17 residues. V gave up 0 bases and J gave up 3 bases; unmatched junction bases: 5. In germline, CDR1 is MNHEY, CDR2 SVGEGT. As DNA, the CDR3 is TGTGCCAGCAGTTACTCCATCGGGACAGGGCACACCGGGGAGCTGTTTTTT. Translating gives CASSYSIGTGHTGELFF.

J is TRBJ1-1 and V is TRBV5-1; D is perhaps TRBD1 (5 bases). CDR3 length equals 14 residues. Trimming took off 4 bases at V and 2 bases at J, with 12 bases between the two ends. Germline V lookup: CDR1 SGHRS, CDR2 YFSETQ. The CDR3 is CASSAGHRNTEAFF. The CDR3 bases are TGCGCCAGCAGCGCTGGACACCGTAACACTGAAGCTTTCTTT.

The genes are TRBV10-3 and TRBJ1-2; the match to TRBD1 covers 10 bases. The length of the CDR3 is 13 residues. Germline V CDR1 and CDR2: ENHRY, SYGVKD. V gave up 8 bases and J gave up 4 bases; unmatched junction bases: 4. The CDR3 DNA reads TGTGCCATCGGGACAGGGGAGTCCTATGGCTACACCTTC. Translated, it gives CAIGTGESYGYTF.

This sequence joins TRBV14 and TRBJ1-3; 7 positions match TRBD1. This CDR3 is 13 amino acids long. Trimming removed 5 bases from V and 8 bases from J; junction bases left unmatched: 6. CDR1 and CDR2 from the germline V gene are SGHDN and FVKESK. The CDR3: CASSIDRVDTIYF. The DNA of the CDR3 is TGTGCCAGCAGCATCGACAGGGTAGACACCATATATTTT. Complete variable domain (other parts from reference TRBV14 and TRBJ1-3): EAGVTQFPSHSVIEKGQTVTLRCDPISGHDNLYWYRRVMGKEIKFLLHFVKESKQDESGMPNNRFLAERTGGTYSTLKVQPAELEDSGVYFCASSIDRVDTIYFGEGSWLTVV.

This chain joins TRBV7-2 and TRBJ2-1, with 9 bases lining up with TRBD1. With V trimmed by 4 bases and J by 3 bases, 4 bases remained unmatched. The CDR3 covers 15 residues. In germline, CDR1 is SGHTA, CDR2 FQGNSA. The DNA of the CDR3 is TGTGCCAGCAGCTCCGGGACAGGGATCTACAATGAGCAGTTCTTC. Its translation: CASSSGTGIYNEQFF.

V gene TRBV3-1 (or the pseudogene TRBV3-2) combines with J gene TRBJ1-2, with D possibly matching TRBD1 (5 bases). Trimming took 1 base from V and 8 from J, leaving 14 bases between them. The germline gives CDR1 LGHDT, CDR2 YNNKEL (reference sequence). The CDR3 has 14 residues. The CDR3 DNA sequence: TGTGCCAGCAGCCAAGCTCTAGGGGAGGACGGCTACACCTTC. Translating gives CASSQALGEDGYTF.

The chain couples TRBV11-3 to TRBJ2-7, with D perhaps matching TRBD1 (6 bases). Trimming took off 0 bases at V and 4 bases at J, with 7 bases between the two ends. CDR1 is SGHNT, CDR2 YENEEA, per germline. The CDR3 is made up of 13 amino acids. The CDR3 sequence is CASSLDRGYEQYF. The CDR3 region has the DNA TGTGCCAGCAGCTTAGACAGGGGTTACGAGCAGTACTTC.

The CDR3 loop is CASSPPLTGASYGYTF. In DNA, the CDR3 is TGCGCCAGCAGCCCTCCCTTGACAGGGGCAAGCTATGGCTACACCTTC. The rearrangement links TRBV5-1 to TRBJ1-2, with 8 bases fitting TRBD1. The CDR3 covers 16 residues. Germline CDR1 and CDR2: SGHRS and YFSETQ. The trim removed 4 bases at V and 4 bases at J, leaving 12 bases unmatched.

The genes are TRBV10-3 and TRBJ2-4; the D gene is possibly TRBD1 (5 bases). Trimming stripped 3 bases from V and 0 bases from J, with 12 bases between. In germline, CDR1 is ENHRY, CDR2 SYGVKD. The CDR3 runs 16 residues. In nucleotides, the CDR3 is TGTGCCATCAGTGATCAGGGAAGGCTAGCCAAAAACATTCAGTACTTC. Its protein product is CAISDQGRLAKNIQYF.

This chain uses TRBV4-1 with TRBJ1-5; TRBD1 agrees at 8 bases. With V trimmed by 3 bases and J by 2 bases, 6 bases remained unmatched. The germline CDR1 and CDR2 sequences are MGHRA and YSYEKL. The CDR3 covers 16 residues. In DNA, the CDR3 is TGCGCCAGCAGCCATTCAGGACAGGGACGCAATCAGCCCCAGCATTTT. Encoded protein: CASSHSGQGRNQPQHF.

The chain carries TRBV10-3 and TRBJ2-1; D is possibly TRBD1 (6 bases). CDR1 and CDR2 (germline): ENHRY, SYGVKD. Between the trimmed V and J ends, which lost 3 bases and 9 bases, there was a span of 15 bases. CDR3 size: 14 residues. This CDR3 reads CAISDLVGASEQFF. The CDR3 DNA sequence: TGTGCCATCAGTGACCTCGTGGGGGCTAGTGAGCAGTTCTTC.

The rearrangement links TRBV28 to TRBJ1-5, with TRBD1 as a possible D gene (6 bases). This CDR3 is 15 amino acids long. Germline CDR1 and CDR2: MDHEN and SYDVKM. The V and J ends lost 6 bases and 0 bases respectively, with 12 bases between them. Here the CDR3 reads CASSPLRGSNQPQHF. In DNA form, the CDR3 reads TGTGCCAGCAGCCCCCTCAGGGGTAGCAATCAGCCCCAGCATTTT.

J is TRBJ1-3 and V is TRBV25-1; D is undetermined. Germline V gives CDR1 MGHDK, CDR2 SYGVNS. Trimming took off 3 bases at V and 0 bases at J, with 6 bases between the two ends. The CDR3 is 14 residues long. The CDR3 reads CASSDAISGNTIYF. As DNA, the CDR3 is TGTGCCAGCAGTGACGCTATCTCTGGAAACACCATATATTTT.

The chain joins TRBV11-2 to TRBJ2-1; TRBD2 agrees at 8 bases. The junction had 8 bases not matched to a gene; V was cut back by 7 bases and J by 0 bases. Germline V gene data show CDR1 as SGHAT and CDR2 as FQNNGV. This CDR3 has 16 residues. The CDR3 DNA is TGTGCCAGCAACCCGATAGCGGGGTACTCCTACAATGAGCAGTTCTTC. Translation gives CASNPIAGYSYNEQFF.

This clone was counted between two and nine times. V and J are TRBV24-1 and TRBJ2-2; 7 nucleotides line up with TRBD2. J lost 4 bases, V lost 5 bases, and 9 bases had no gene match. The CDR3 totals 16 residues. Germline values: CDR1 KGHDR, CDR2 SFDVKD. The CDR3 sequence: CATSGLPTSSTGELFF. In DNA, the CDR3 is TGTGCCACCAGTGGCCTCCCGACTAGCAGCACCGGGGAGCTGTTTTTT.

Concerning this clone: The sample contains more than one DNA sequence encoding this CDR3. The CDR3 sequence: CASSWGGTEAFF. The CDR3 nucleotides read TGTGCCAGCAGTTGGGGGGGTACTGAAGCTTTCTTT. V usage is TRBV12-3 or TRBV12-4 and J usage is TRBJ1-1, with TRBD1 as a possible D gene (5 bases). V was pared by 4 bases and J by 5 bases, with 8 bases between. The CDR3 length is 12 residues.

This clone has more than one count but fewer than ten. The chain couples TRBV30 to TRBJ2-7; possible D gene TRBD2, 5 bases. The V end lost 0 bases, the J end lost 0 bases, and 12 bases lay between the germline ends. Germline CDR1 GTSNPN, CDR2 SVGIG (reference sequence). The CDR3 has 15 residues. This CDR3 is CAWSVLDGDSYEQYF. CDR3 bases: TGTGCCTGGAGTGTATTGGACGGGGACTCCTACGAGCAGTACTTC.